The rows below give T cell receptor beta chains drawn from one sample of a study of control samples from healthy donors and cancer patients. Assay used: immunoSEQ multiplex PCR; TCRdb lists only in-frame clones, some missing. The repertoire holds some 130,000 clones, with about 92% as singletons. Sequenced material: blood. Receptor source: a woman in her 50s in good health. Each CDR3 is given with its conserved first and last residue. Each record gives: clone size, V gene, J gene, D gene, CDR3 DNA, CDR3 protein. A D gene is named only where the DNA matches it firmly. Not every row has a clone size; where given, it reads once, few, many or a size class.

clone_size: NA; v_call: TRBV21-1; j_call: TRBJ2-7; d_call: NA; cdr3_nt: TGTGCCAGCAGCAAAAACGGTAAGCCGGGCAGGGGGAGGTGGGAGCAGTACTTC; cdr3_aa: CASSKNGKPGRGRWEQYF
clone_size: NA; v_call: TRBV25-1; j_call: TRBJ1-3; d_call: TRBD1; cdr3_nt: TGTGCCAGCCGCGGACAGGGGGCAACTGGAAACACCATATATTTT; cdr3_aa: CASRGQGATGNTIYF
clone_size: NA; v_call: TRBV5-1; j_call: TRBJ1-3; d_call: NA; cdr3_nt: TGCGCCAGCAGCCTGGAGGTCCACTCTGGAAACACCATATATTTT; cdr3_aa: CASSLEVHSGNTIYF
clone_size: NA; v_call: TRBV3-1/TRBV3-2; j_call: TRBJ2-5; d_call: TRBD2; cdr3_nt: TGTGCCAGCAGCCAGGGACTAGTATACGAGACCCAGTACTTC; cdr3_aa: CASSQGLVYETQYF
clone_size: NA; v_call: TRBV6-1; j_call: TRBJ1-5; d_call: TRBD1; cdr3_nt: TGTGCCAGCAGTGAGATAACCGGACAGGGTCCAAGCAATCAGCCCCAGCATTTT; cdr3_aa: CASSEITGQGPSNQPQHF
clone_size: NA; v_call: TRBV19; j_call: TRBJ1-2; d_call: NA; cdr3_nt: TGTGCCAGTAGTATCTCCAGGGACTATGGCTACACCTTC; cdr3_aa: CASSISRDYGYTF
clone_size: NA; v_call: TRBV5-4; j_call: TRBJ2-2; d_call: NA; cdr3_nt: TGTGCCAGCAGCTTGGGGGATGGCACCGGGGAGCTGTTTTTT; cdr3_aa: CASSLGDGTGELFF
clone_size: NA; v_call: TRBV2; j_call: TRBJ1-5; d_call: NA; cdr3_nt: TGTGCCAGCAGACCGGGTCGCAACAATCAGCCCCAGCATTTT; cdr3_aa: CASRPGRNNQPQHF
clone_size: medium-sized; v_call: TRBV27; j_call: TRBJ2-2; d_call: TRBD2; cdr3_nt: TGTGCCAGCAAACTACTAGCGGGACACGGGGAGCTGTTTTTT; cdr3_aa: CASKLLAGHGELFF
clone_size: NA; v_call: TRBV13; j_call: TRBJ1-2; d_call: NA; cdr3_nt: TGTGCCAGCAGCTCCCTTCCCTCCCAACCTAACTATGGCTACACCTTC; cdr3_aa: CASSSLPSQPNYGYTF
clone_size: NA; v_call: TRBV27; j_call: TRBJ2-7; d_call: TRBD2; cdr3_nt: TGTGCCAGCAGTGTGGGACTAGCGGGAGCTTACTACGAGCAGTACTTC; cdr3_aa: CASSVGLAGAYYEQYF
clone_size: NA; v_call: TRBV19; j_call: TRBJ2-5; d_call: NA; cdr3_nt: TGTGCCAGTAGTCCGAACTTAGGAGGTCGGGAGACCCAGTACTTC; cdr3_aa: CASSPNLGGRETQYF
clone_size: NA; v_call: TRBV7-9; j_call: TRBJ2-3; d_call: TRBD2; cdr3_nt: TGTGCCAGCAGCCTCAGCGGGAGGTATATCCCAGATACGCAGTATTTT; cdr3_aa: CASSLSGRYIPDTQYF
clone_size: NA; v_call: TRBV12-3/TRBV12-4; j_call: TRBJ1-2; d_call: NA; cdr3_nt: TGTGCCAGCAGTTATGTTCCCTATGGCTACACCTTC; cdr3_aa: CASSYVPYGYTF
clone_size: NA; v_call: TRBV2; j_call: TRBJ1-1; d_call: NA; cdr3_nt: TGTGCCAGCAGTACCGGGGGAGGGGGGACTGAAGCTTTCTTT; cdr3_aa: CASSTGGGGTEAFF
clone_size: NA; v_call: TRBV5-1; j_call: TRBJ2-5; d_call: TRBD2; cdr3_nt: TGCGCCAGCAGCTTGTGGGCTAGCGGCCAAGAGACCCAGTACTTC; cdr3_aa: CASSLWASGQETQYF
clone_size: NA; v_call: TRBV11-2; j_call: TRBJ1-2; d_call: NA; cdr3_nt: TGTGCCAGCAGCACCGGCGGGTCCTATGGCTACACCTTC; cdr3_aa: CASSTGGSYGYTF
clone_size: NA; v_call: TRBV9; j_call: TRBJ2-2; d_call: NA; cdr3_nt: TGTGCCAGCAGCGTAGGGTTAAAGCGGGCGAACACCGGGGAGCTGTTTTTT; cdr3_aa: CASSVGLKRANTGELFF
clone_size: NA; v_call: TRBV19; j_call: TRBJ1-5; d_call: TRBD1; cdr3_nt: TGTGCCAGTAGTCCTTCAGGGGGTCAGCCCCAGCATTTT; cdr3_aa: CASSPSGGQPQHF
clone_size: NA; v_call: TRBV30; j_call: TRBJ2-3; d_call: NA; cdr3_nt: TGTGCCTGGAGTGTAGGAAACGCCGGAACAGGGGATACGCAGTATTTT; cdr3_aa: CAWSVGNAGTGDTQYF
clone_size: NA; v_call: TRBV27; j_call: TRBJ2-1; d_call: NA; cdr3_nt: TGTGCCAGCAGTTTATTCACCGGCAGGGACCATCCTAGCAATGAGCAGTTCTTC; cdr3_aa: CASSLFTGRDHPSNEQFF
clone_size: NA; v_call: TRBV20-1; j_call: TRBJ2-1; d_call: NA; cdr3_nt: TGCAGTGCGGACGGGTACACTGAGCAGTTCTTC; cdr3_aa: CSADGYTEQFF
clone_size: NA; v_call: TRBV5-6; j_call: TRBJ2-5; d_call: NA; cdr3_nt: TGTGCCAGCAGTGGACCGGGACCTCGGGAGACCCAGTACTTC; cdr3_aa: CASSGPGPRETQYF
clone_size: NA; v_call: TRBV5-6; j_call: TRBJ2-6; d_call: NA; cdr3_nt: TGTGCCAGCAGCTTTCCAGGGACCGGGGCCAACGTCCTGACTTTC; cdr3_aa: CASSFPGTGANVLTF
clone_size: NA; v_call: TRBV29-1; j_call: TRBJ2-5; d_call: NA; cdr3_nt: TGCAGCGTTGGGGCCCAGCAAGAGACCCAGTACTTC; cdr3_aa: CSVGAQQETQYF
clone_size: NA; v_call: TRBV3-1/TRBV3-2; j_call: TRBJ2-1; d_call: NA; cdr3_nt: TGTGCCAGCAGCCAAGGTAGGGCCCTGAGCTCCTACAATGAGCAGTTCTTC; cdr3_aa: CASSQGRALSSYNEQFF
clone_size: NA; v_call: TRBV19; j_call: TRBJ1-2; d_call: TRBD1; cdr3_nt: TGTGCCAGTAGCATTGGACAGGAAAAACATTATGGCTACACCTTC; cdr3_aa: CASSIGQEKHYGYTF
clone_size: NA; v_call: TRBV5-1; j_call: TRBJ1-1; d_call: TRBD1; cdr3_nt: TGCGCCAGCAGCCAAATGACAGGGGGGAACACTGAAGCTTTCTTT; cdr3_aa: CASSQMTGGNTEAFF
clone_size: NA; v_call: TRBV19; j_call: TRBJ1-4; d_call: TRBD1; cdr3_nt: TGTGCCAGTAGTAGAACAGGGGTGCCTAATGAAAAACTGTTTTTT; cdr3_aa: CASSRTGVPNEKLFF
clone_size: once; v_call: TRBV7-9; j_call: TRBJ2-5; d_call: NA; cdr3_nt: TGTGCCAGCAGCGCCGTGGGGGGGACCCAGTACTTC; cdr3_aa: CASSAVGGTQYF
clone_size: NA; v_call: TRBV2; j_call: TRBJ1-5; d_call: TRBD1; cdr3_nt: TGTGCCAGCAGTATTCGGACAGGGGAGAGTCAGCCCCAGCATTTT; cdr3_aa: CASSIRTGESQPQHF
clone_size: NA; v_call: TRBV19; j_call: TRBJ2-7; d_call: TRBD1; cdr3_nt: TGTGCCAGTAGTAGATACAGGGGCGTGTACGAGCAGTACTTC; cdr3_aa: CASSRYRGVYEQYF
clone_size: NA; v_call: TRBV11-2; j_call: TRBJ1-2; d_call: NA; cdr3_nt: TGTGCCAGCAGCTACGGACAGTTGGCCTACACCTTC; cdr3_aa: CASSYGQLAYTF
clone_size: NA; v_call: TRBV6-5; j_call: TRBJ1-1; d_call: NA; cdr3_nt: TGTGCCAGCAGCATAAGTATGAACACTGAAGCTTTCTTT; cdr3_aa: CASSISMNTEAFF